This T cell receptor (beta chain) stems from a study of CD8 T cells in Susac syndrome. Germline-derived CDR1 and CDR2 are DFQATT and SNEGSKA (reference sequence). V was pared by 2 bases and J by 1 base, with 13 bases between. The CDR3 has 15 amino acids. In the multiple sclerosis control group, patients were treatment-naive and had stable or active relapsing-remitting disease. Reverse transcription of about 0.5 to 1 ug RNA used random hexamers. The amplification used immunoSEQ multiplex PCR on TCR beta CDR3; it spanned 54 Vbeta and 13 Jbeta. TCRdb recomputed calls from the immunoSEQ multiplex PCR reads with MiXCR, one row per CDR3 protein. The sample consists of approximately 300,000 distinct CDR3 sequences, roughly 85% of them appearing once.

The chain is built from TRBV20-1 and TRBJ2-3; perhaps TRBD1 as D (6 bases). The TCR comes from a human donor with multiple sclerosis. The specimen sequenced was CD8+ T cells from PBMCs. The CDR3: CSARRDNKRTDTQYF. The CDR3 DNA reads TGCAGTGCTAGAAGGGACAACAAACGCACAGATACGCAGTATTTT.